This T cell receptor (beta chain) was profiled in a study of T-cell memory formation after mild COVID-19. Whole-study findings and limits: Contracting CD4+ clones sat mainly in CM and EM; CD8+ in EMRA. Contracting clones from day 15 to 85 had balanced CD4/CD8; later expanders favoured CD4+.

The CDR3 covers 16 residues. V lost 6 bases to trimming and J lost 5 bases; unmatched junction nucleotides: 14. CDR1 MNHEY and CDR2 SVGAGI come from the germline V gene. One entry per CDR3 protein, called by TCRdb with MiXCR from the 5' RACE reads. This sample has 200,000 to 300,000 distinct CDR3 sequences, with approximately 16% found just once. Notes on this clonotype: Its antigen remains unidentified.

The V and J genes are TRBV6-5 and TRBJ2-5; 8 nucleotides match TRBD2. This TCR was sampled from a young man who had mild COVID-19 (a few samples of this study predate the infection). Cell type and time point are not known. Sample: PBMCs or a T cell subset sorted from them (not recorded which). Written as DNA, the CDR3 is TGTGCCAGCAGCCAACCCCCGGGGGGGGCCGATGAGACCCAGTACTTC. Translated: CASSQPPGGADETQYF.